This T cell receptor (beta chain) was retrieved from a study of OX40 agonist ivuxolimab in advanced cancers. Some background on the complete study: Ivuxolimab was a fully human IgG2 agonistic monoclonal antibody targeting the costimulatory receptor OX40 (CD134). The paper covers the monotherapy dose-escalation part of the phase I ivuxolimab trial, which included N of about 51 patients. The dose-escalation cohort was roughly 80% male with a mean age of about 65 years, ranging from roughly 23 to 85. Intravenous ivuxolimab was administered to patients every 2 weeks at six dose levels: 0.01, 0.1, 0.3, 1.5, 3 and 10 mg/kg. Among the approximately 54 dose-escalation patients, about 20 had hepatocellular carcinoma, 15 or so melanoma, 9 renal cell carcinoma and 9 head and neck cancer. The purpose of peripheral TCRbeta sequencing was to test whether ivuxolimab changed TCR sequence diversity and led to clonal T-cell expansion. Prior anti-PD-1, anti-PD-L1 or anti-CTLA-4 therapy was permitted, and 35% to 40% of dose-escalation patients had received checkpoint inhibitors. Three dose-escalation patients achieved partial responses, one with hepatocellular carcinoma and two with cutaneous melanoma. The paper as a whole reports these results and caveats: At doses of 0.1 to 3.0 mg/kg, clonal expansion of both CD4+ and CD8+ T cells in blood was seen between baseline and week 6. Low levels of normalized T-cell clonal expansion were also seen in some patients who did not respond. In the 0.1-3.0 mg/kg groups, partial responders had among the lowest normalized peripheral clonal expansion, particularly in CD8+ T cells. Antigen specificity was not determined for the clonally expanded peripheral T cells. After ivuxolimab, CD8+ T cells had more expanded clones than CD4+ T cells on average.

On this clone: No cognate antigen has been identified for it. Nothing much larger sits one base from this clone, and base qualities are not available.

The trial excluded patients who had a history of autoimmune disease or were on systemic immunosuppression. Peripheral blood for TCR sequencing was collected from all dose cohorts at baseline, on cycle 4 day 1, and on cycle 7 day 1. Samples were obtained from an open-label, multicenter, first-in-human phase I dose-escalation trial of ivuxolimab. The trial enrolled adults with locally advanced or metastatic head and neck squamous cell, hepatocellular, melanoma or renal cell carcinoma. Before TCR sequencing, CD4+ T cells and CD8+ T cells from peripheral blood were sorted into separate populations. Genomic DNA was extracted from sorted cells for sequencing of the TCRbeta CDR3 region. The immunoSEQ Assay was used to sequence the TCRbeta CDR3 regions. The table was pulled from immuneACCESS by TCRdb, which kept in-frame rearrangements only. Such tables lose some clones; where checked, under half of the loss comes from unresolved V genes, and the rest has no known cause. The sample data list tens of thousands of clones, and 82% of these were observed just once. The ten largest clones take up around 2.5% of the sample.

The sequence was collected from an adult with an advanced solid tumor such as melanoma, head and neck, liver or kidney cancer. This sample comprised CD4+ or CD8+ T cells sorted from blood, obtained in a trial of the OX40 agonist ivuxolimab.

The CDR3 in this case is CASSVGGLAGGQSEQYF. The DNA is as follows: TGTGCCAGCAGCGTAGGGGGACTAGCGGGAGGTCAGAGTGAGCAGTACTTC. The rearrangement combines TRBV9 with TRBJ2-7; 15 middle bases align to TRBD2. V is trimmed back by 0 bases and J by 7 bases, and the junction contains 8 bases that no gene match accounts for. The CDR3 holds 17 amino acids from the cysteine to the phenylalanine. Of all the DNA, just the CDR3 is kept, 51 bases in frame from base 1. For CDR1 and CDR2, the germline V gene lists SGDLS and YYNGEE.